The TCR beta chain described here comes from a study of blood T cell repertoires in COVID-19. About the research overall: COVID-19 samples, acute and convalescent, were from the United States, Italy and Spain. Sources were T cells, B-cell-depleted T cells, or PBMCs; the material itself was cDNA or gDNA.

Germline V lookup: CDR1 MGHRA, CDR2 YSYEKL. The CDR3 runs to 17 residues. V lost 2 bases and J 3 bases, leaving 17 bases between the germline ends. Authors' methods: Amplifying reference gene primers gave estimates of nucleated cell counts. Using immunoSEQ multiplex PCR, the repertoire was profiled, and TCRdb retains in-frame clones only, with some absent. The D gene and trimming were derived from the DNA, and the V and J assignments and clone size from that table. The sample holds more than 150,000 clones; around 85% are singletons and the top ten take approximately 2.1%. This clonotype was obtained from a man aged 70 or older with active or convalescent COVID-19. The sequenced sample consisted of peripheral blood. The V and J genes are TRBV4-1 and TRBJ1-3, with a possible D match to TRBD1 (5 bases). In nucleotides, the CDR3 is TGCGCCAGCAGCCAAACGCCGACAGTCTTCCTTGGAAACACCATATATTTT. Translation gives CASSQTPTVFLGNTIYF.